These 11 T cell receptor beta chains were sequenced from one sample in a study of shared clonotypes between healthy human individuals. The repertoire was sequenced with immunoSEQ multiplex PCR; TCRdb's copy has only in-frame clones and lacks some. In the table there are a few million clones, over 85% of which are singletons. The specimen sequenced was naive CD4+ T cells sorted from blood. Noted subset: CD45RA+ positively selected. The source of these receptors is a man aged 18 to 29 in good health.

The rearrangement uses TRBV20-1 and TRBJ2-5; no clear D gene. Germline values: CDR1 DFQATT, CDR2 SNEGSKA (reference sequence). V was pared by 7 bases and J by 1 base, with 7 bases between. The CDR3 is 11 amino acids. CDR3 sequence (DNA): TGCAGTGTTGTGGGCCAAGAGACCCAGTACTTC. This sequence encodes CSVVGQETQYF.

The V gene is TRBV30, the J gene TRBJ2-7; no clear D. CDR1 is GTSNPN and CDR2 is SVGIG in the germline V gene (reference sequence). V was cut by 1 base and J by 13 bases, with 17 bases left in between. The CDR3 runs to 12 residues. Here the CDR3 reads CAWSEGFYIPYF. DNA of the CDR3: TGTGCCTGGAGTGAAGGTTTCTACATACCTTACTTC.

The table lists this clone with a count of one. The chain joins TRBV9 to TRBJ1-3, with 8 bases lining up with TRBD1. CDR3 length equals 15 residues. The V segment lost 3 bases and the J segment 0 bases; nucleotides outside the gene matches: 2. The germline V gene encodes CDR1 SGDLS and CDR2 YYNGEE. This CDR3 reads CASSDRGNSGNTIYF. In DNA, the CDR3 is TGTGCCAGCAGCGACAGGGGGAACTCTGGAAACACCATATATTTT.

A few counts support this clone. The chain employs TRBV10-3 and TRBJ1-2, with TRBD1 identical over 7 bases. CDR3 length equals 14 residues. Trimming removed 7 bases from V and 5 bases from J; junction bases left unmatched: 10. Germline V gives CDR1 ENHRY, CDR2 SYGVKD. The CDR3, as DNA: TGTGCCATCACTCCGGGACAGACCTATTATGGCTACACCTTC. Translating it yields CAITPGQTYYGYTF.

The genes are TRBV6-1 and TRBJ1-2; tentative D call: TRBD1 (5 bases). CDR3 length: 14 amino acids. CDR1 and CDR2 from the germline V gene are MNHNS and SASEGT. The germline V and J ends were trimmed by 8 bases and 3 bases, with 16 bases remaining between them. The CDR3, as DNA: TGTGCCAGCTCCAAAACGGGACTGCACTATGGCTACACCTTC. Translating gives CASSKTGLHYGYTF.

The chain recombines TRBV6-5 with TRBJ2-5, with 8 nucleotides matching TRBD1. CDR1 and CDR2 (germline): MNHEY, SVGAGI. The CDR3 has 15 amino acids. V gave up 6 bases and J gave up 4 bases; unmatched junction bases: 10. The CDR3 bases are TGTGCCAGCAGGAAAGGACAGGGCTACGTAGAGACCCAGTACTTC. This gives the protein CASRKGQGYVETQYF.

V and J are TRBV20-1 and TRBJ2-1; D gene ambiguous. The CDR3 covers 11 residues. Germline CDR1 DFQATT, CDR2 SNEGSKA (reference sequence). With 5 bases removed from V and 7 bases from J, the gap between germline ends came to 9 bases. CDR3 protein: CSAPDPNEQFF. CDR3 nucleotides: TGCAGTGCTCCCGACCCGAATGAGCAGTTCTTC.

J is TRBJ2-2 and V is TRBV29-1; 11 positions agree with TRBD2. This CDR3 has 14 amino acids. V was clipped by 5 bases and J by 6 bases; unmatched bases: 5. Germline V CDR1 and CDR2: SQVTM, ANQGSEA. The chain's CDR3 is CSVYSGGAAGELFF. CDR3 nucleotides: TGCAGCGTTTATAGCGGGGGGGCGGCCGGGGAGCTGTTTTTT.

This chain uses TRBV6-5 with TRBJ2-7; TRBD2 is a possible D gene (5 bases). V lost 7 bases, J lost 4 bases, and 17 bases lay in between. The CDR3 contains 14 residues. Germline CDR1 reads MNHEY; CDR2 reads SVGAGI. CDR3 sequence (DNA): TGTGCCAGCATCTCCCCCGGGAAGCCTTACGAGCAGTACTTC. As protein: CASISPGKPYEQYF.

The rearrangement uses TRBV19 and TRBJ1-5; TRBD1 might be the D (5 bases). V was clipped by 5 bases and J by 0 bases, with 17 bases between them. The germline V gene encodes CDR1 LNHDA and CDR2 SQIVND (reference sequence). This CDR3 has 17 residues. The CDR3 DNA sequence: TGTGCCAGTAGTCCAGGGACTCCCCTTTATAGCAATCAGCCCCAGCATTTT. This encodes CASSPGTPLYSNQPQHF.

This clone was counted between two and nine times. The sample carries other DNA sequences with the same CDR3. V and J are TRBV4-1 and TRBJ1-5; D remains ambiguous. Germline-derived CDR1 and CDR2 are MGHRA and YSYEKL. Trimming took off 1 base at V and 0 bases at J, with 7 bases between the two ends. The CDR3 totals 15 residues. In DNA, the CDR3 is TGCGCCAGCAGCCAAGGGACTTATAGCAATCAGCCCCAGCATTTT. It specifies CASSQGTYSNQPQHF.